This T cell receptor beta chain is from a study of Graves' ophthalmopathy and Graves' hyperthyroidism. Overall study results and limits: Detection in blood was also observed for most expanded thyroid clonotypes above 0.001 frequency.

The authors amplified TCR beta CDR3 regions from RNA transcripts. Second-round multiplex PCR came after a first-round RT-PCR that employed HTBI primers. TCRdb itself ran the multiplex PCR reads through MiXCR, one entry per CDR3 protein. The sample has about 660,000 distinct CDR3 sequences, 35% to 50% seen once; the top ten hold roughly 3%. Orbital computed tomography, thyroid ultrasound, TRAb, serum thyroxine and clinical symptoms formed the basis of diagnosis. The CDR3 loop spans 18 amino acids. Germline CDR1 reads SGHRS; CDR2 reads YFSETQ. The V end lost 9 bases, the J end lost 0 bases, and 22 bases lay between the germline ends. As for this clonotype: Antigen: not known.

This chain connects TRBV5-1 to TRBJ2-6; D is possibly TRBD2 (6 bases). The sequence was collected from an adult man with Graves' ophthalmopathy. Sample: peripheral blood. The DNA for the CDR3 is TGCGCCACCAGGAGGGCCGGGACGTCCCACTCTGGGGCCAACGTCCTGACTTTC. Its translation is CATRRAGTSHSGANVLTF.